The 10 T cell receptor beta chains presented below share a single source sample, sequenced in a study of CD8 T cells in Susac syndrome. The RNA input was 0.5 to 1 ug, and it was reverse transcribed with random hexamers. A single record per CDR3 protein comes from TCRdb applying MiXCR to the immunoSEQ multiplex PCR reads. The table has 150,000 to 200,000 distinct CDR3 sequences, about 93% seen once; the top ten hold approximately 0.099%. The sequencing sample was made of CD4+ T cells from PBMCs. These receptors came from a human donor with Susac syndrome.

The chain joins TRBV13 to TRBJ1-1; unclear D gene. The CDR3 has 17 residues. V was pared by 0 bases and J by 4 bases, with 18 bases between. Germline CDR1 is PRHDT and CDR2 is FYEKMQ (reference sequence). This chain's CDR3 is CASSLGELRGVSTEAFF. In DNA, the CDR3 is TGTGCCAGCAGCTTAGGGGAGCTCCGCGGGGTAAGCACTGAAGCTTTCTTT.

The chain combines TRBV15 with TRBJ1-5; no clear D gene. Trimming cost V 0 bases and J 4 bases, with 10 bases left between them. CDR1 is LNHNV and CDR2 is YYDKDF in the germline V gene (reference sequence). The CDR3 spans 15 residues. CDR3 in amino acids: CATSRDFKSNQPQHF. The CDR3 DNA is TGTGCCACCAGCAGAGATTTCAAGTCGAATCAGCCCCAGCATTTT.

This clonotype was picked up one time. The rearrangement joins TRBV6-5 to TRBJ2-2; 12 bases are a match to TRBD2. Germline-derived CDR1 and CDR2 are MNHEY and SVGAGI. This CDR3 region has 16 residues. Losses at the gene ends were 4 bases for V and 5 bases for J; bases not matched to a gene: 5. The CDR3 here is CASSSTGTSGTGELFF. The DNA of the CDR3 is TGTGCCAGCAGTTCCACCGGGACTAGCGGGACCGGGGAGCTGTTTTTT.

This clonotype was recorded only once. V and J are TRBV2 and TRBJ2-5; unclear D gene. Trimming removed 6 bases from V and 8 bases from J, with 10 bases in between. CDR1 is SNHLY, CDR2 FYNNEI, per germline. This CDR3 comprises 11 residues. The CDR3 protein is CASSAVGTQYF. The DNA of the CDR3 is TGTGCCAGCAGCGCCGTGGGAACCCAGTACTTC.

The chain carries TRBV5-1 and TRBJ2-7; D is ambiguous. This CDR3 contains 12 residues. Germline CDR1 is SGHRS and CDR2 is YFSETQ. The ends were cut back, 0 bases at V and 7 bases at J, with 8 bases in the middle. For the CDR3, the DNA is TGCGCCAGCAGCTTGGATTCCCCGGAGCAGTACTTC. This gives the protein CASSLDSPEQYF.

The chain joins TRBV27 to TRBJ2-3, with no clear D. Germline CDR1 reads MNHEY; CDR2 reads SMNVEV (reference sequence). Trimming shortened V by 2 bases and J by 5 bases, and 8 bases separated the two germline ends. This CDR3 comprises 13 residues. The CDR3, as DNA: TGTGCCAGCAGTTTAAAGCCGCAAGATACGCAGTATTTT. Residues: CASSLKPQDTQYF.

This chain links TRBV25-1 with TRBJ2-3; possibly TRBD1 for D (7 bases). Germline CDR1 MGHDK, CDR2 SYGVNS. The CDR3 covers 14 residues. V lost 3 bases to trimming and J lost 6 bases, with 13 bases between them. The CDR3 DNA reads TGTGCCAGCAGTGATCCAGGGGGGCGGGATACGCAGTATTTT. Translated: CASSDPGGRDTQYF.

The chain couples TRBV19 to TRBJ2-5; the D is unclear. CDR3 size: 15 residues. The ends were cut back, 5 bases at V and 1 base at J, with 14 bases in the middle. From germline, CDR1 is LNHDA and CDR2 SQIVND (reference sequence). DNA for the CDR3: TGTGCCAGTAGTGCCGCCGTGGGCGGCCAAGAGACCCAGTACTTC. Protein sequence: CASSAAVGGQETQYF.

The chain links TRBV4-1 to TRBJ2-1, with D possibly matching TRBD1 (5 bases). CDR1 is MGHRA and CDR2 is YSYEKL in the germline V gene. Trimming shortened V by 5 bases and J by 9 bases, and 8 bases separated the two germline ends. The CDR3 loop spans 11 amino acids. CDR3 nucleotide sequence: TGCGCCAGCAGCTTTAGGGGTGAGCAGTTCTTC. It translates to CASSFRGEQFF.

This clonotype was seen only a few times. V gene TRBV5-4 combines with J gene TRBJ1-3, with D uncertain. Trimming left V 2 bases short and J 4 bases short, with 7 bases between. This CDR3 has 13 residues. Germline V lookup: CDR1 SGHNT, CDR2 YYREEE (reference sequence). DNA of the CDR3: TGTGCCAGCAGCTTCTCCTCCGGAAACACCATATATTTT. As protein: CASSFSSGNTIYF.